Presented here are 21 T cell receptor beta chains from one specimen sequenced in a study of T cells in Graves' hyperthyroidism and ophthalmopathy. TCR beta CDR3 sequences were amplified from RNA transcripts. The HTBI primer set drove a first-round RT-PCR of the TCR CDR3. A single record per CDR3 protein comes from TCRdb applying MiXCR to the multiplex PCR reads. Of about 560,000 distinct CDR3 sequences listed, 16% are singletons. The sample consisted of blood. The origin of the receptors is a young woman with Graves' hyperthyroidism.

The sample holds a few counts of this clonotype. The V call is TRBV9, the J call TRBJ1-2; 10 positions agree with TRBD1. The CDR3 is 16 residues long. With 5 bases clipped from V and 4 bases from J, the junction kept 11 bases outside the gene matches. CDR1 SGDLS and CDR2 YYNGEE come from the germline V gene. The DNA of the CDR3 is TGTGCCAGCAGTCCGGTACGGGGACAGGGGAGCTATGGCTACACCTTC. It codes for CASSPVRGQGSYGYTF.

The genes are TRBV6-2 or TRBV6-3 and TRBJ2-2; D is tentatively TRBD1 or TRBD2 (7 bases each). This CDR3 has 17 residues. Trimming cost V 5 bases and J 0 bases, with 16 bases left between them. Germline CDR1 MNHEY, CDR2 SVGEGT. The CDR3 DNA is TGTGCCAGCAGTACCAGGGGGAGGGATCCGAACACCGGGGAGCTGTTTTTT. Translated, it gives CASSTRGRDPNTGELFF.

In DNA form, the CDR3 reads TGCGCCAGCAGCCTCCCGGACAGAACGTTGTTTTTT. It translates to CASSLPDRTLFF. The chain links TRBV5-1 to TRBJ1-4; tentative D call: TRBD1 (6 bases). Germline-derived CDR1 and CDR2 are SGHRS and YFSETQ. Trimming left V 4 bases short and J 15 bases short, with 16 bases between. The length of the CDR3 is 12 residues.

The rearrangement joins TRBV15 to TRBJ2-6; 10 nucleotides agree with TRBD1. Germline V gene data show CDR1 as LNHNV and CDR2 as YYDKDF (reference sequence). With V trimmed by 6 bases and J by 0 bases, 8 bases remained unmatched. The CDR3 runs 18 residues. DNA for the CDR3: TGTGCCACCAGTAAGGGACAGGGGCTAAGCTCTGGGGCCAACGTCCTGACTTTC. Its protein is CATSKGQGLSSGANVLTF.

This clonotype was recorded at least ten times. V is TRBV28 and J is TRBJ2-7; 12 nucleotides match TRBD1. Germline assignment: CDR1 MDHEN and CDR2 SYDVKM. The trim removed 5 bases at V and 2 bases at J, leaving 7 bases unmatched. The CDR3 loop spans 16 amino acids. Here the CDR3 DNA reads TGTGCCAGCAGTCCCTACCGGGACAGGGGGCCCTACGAGCAGTACTTC. It specifies CASSPYRDRGPYEQYF.

In this sample, this clonotype turned up many times. V is TRBV29-1 and J is TRBJ2-5; D might be TRBD1 (6 bases). The germline V gene has CDR1 SQVTM and CDR2 ANQGSEA. The CDR3 sequence is 12 residues long. The ends were cut back, 4 bases at V and 4 bases at J, with 10 bases in the middle. The DNA for the CDR3 is TGCAGCGTTGCGAGCAGGGGAGAGACCCAGTACTTC. Encoded protein: CSVASRGETQYF.

This clonotype was seen ten or more times. V and J are TRBV7-9 and TRBJ2-7; 10 nucleotides match TRBD1. The junction had 8 bases not matched to a gene; V was cut back by 5 bases and J by 4 bases. CDR3 size: 15 residues. CDR1 SEHNR and CDR2 FQNEAQ come from the germline V gene (reference sequence). CDR3: CASSGRDRGGYEQYF. The CDR3 DNA follows: TGTGCCAGCAGCGGCCGGGACAGGGGCGGGTACGAGCAGTACTTC.

A few counts support this clonotype. This chain uses TRBV7-9 with TRBJ2-7; 14 bases agree with TRBD2. The V gene's germline CDR1 is SEHNR and CDR2 FQNEAQ (reference sequence). CDR3 size: 18 residues. V shed 4 bases and J 1 base; nucleotides not matched to a gene: 9. The CDR3 region is CASSSRRGLAGASYEQYF. The DNA of the CDR3 is TGTGCCAGCAGCTCTCGTAGGGGACTAGCGGGGGCATCCTACGAGCAGTACTTC.

A few counts support this clonotype. The chain combines TRBV10-1 with TRBJ2-7; D call uncertain. V lost 2 bases and J 4 bases, leaving 3 bases between the germline ends. Germline V gene data show CDR1 as WNHNN and CDR2 as SYGVQD (reference sequence). CDR3 size: 11 residues. The CDR3 loop reads CASSEKYEQYF. CDR3 in DNA: TGCGCCAGCAGTGAGAAGTACGAGCAGTACTTC.

The gene calls are TRBV6-5 and TRBJ1-6, with D unclear. V gave up 0 bases and J gave up 8 bases, with 11 bases separating them. The CDR3 is 15 amino acids. In germline, CDR1 is MNHEY, CDR2 SVGAGI. The CDR3 DNA follows: TGTGCCAGCAGTTACTCGAGACTTTCCTATTCACCCCTCCACTTT. Amino acids: CASSYSRLSYSPLHF.

This clonotype was seen a handful of times. This chain's CDR3 is CASSPPAGMMSGELFF. CDR3 coding DNA: TGTGCCAGCTCACCACCGGCAGGGATGATGTCCGGGGAGCTGTTTTTT. The V and J genes are TRBV18 and TRBJ2-2; a possible D gene is TRBD1 (5 bases). Trimming stripped 0 bases from V and 6 bases from J, with 14 bases between. The CDR3 sequence is 16 residues long. In germline, CDR1 is KGHSH, CDR2 LQKENI.

The table lists this clonotype with many counts. CDR3 nucleotide sequence: TGTGCCAGCAGTTTTGACAGGACTAGCGGGATTTACGAGCAGTACTTC. Amino acids: CASSFDRTSGIYEQYF. The chain carries TRBV28 and TRBJ2-7; 12 bases line up with TRBD2. Germline trimming cut 3 bases from V and 4 bases from J; bases unmatched to any gene: 7. CDR3 size: 16 residues. Germline lookup yields CDR1 MDHEN and CDR2 SYDVKM.

This clonotype was seen a handful of times. V gene TRBV12-3 or TRBV12-4 combines with J gene TRBJ2-1; no definite D call. The CDR3 is made up of 12 amino acids. V lost 4 bases and J lost 6, with 7 bases in between. The CDR3 DNA reads as TGTGCCAGCAGTTCCTCGCGCAATGAGCAGTTCTTC. Translation gives CASSSSRNEQFF.

This clonotype has a count of ten or more. The J gene is TRBJ2-7, the V gene TRBV4-3, with D maybe TRBD2 (7 bases). CDR3 length equals 14 residues. Germline assignment: CDR1 LGHNA and CDR2 YSLEER. V lost 0 bases and J lost 6, with 12 bases in between. CDR3 residues: CASSQEGGGPEQYF. The CDR3 DNA sequence: TGCGCCAGCAGCCAAGAGGGCGGGGGCCCCGAGCAGTACTTC.

The chain links TRBV6-2 or TRBV6-3 to TRBJ1-1; D is uncertain. The CDR3 runs 13 residues. From germline, CDR1 is MNHEY and CDR2 SVGEGT. Deletions cut 4 bases from V and 3 bases from J, with 9 bases between. The CDR3 loop reads CASSCSPYTEAFF. The CDR3 DNA reads as TGTGCCAGCAGTTGCTCCCCCTACACTGAAGCTTTCTTT.

There are a few counts of this clonotype. The J gene is TRBJ2-2, the V gene TRBV7-9; possibly TRBD1 for D (6 bases). CDR1 is SEHNR, CDR2 FQNEAQ, per germline (reference sequence). Trimming stripped 5 bases from V and 5 bases from J, with 27 bases between. The CDR3 consists of 19 residues. In nucleotides, the CDR3 is TGTGCCAGCAGCCTTGGGATAACAGGGTTCTTTGGACGAACCGGGGAGCTGTTTTTT. This codes for CASSLGITGFFGRTGELFF.

In the case of this clonotype: A single base separates this from a much larger clone, so it may be a read error. The rearrangement joins TRBV12-3 or TRBV12-4 to TRBJ1-1, with 12 bases matching TRBD1. This CDR3 has 15 residues. J was trimmed by 5 bases and V by 4 bases; bases with no gene match: 5. CDR3 bases: TGTGCCAGCAGTTCAGGGACAGGGGGCAGAACTGAAGCTTTCTTT. Translating it yields CASSSGTGGRTEAFF.

This clonotype was detected ten times or more. The chain joins TRBV6-1 to TRBJ2-5, with a weak D call TRBD2 (7 bases). V shed 6 bases and J shed 1 base, with 15 bases lying between them. CDR3 length: 15 residues. Per germline, CDR1 MNHNS and CDR2 SASEGT. This CDR3 reads CASSLGGGIQETQYF. DNA of the CDR3: TGTGCCAGCAGCTTGGGAGGGGGGATCCAAGAGACCCAGTACTTC.

As for this clonotype: At one end the junction does not follow the germline gene, possibly because of a read error. V and J are TRBV19 and TRBJ1-5, with D hard to call. CDR3 length equals 15 residues. Germline V gene data show CDR1 as LNHDA and CDR2 as SQIVND (reference sequence). The CDR3 reads CAGSPGPGRSQPQHF. The DNA of the CDR3 is TGTGCCGGTAGCCCCGGACCCGGGAGGAGTCAGCCCCAGCATTTT.

CDR3 region: CASSTPSRQNYEQYF. The CDR3 nucleotides are TGTGCCAGCAGTACGCCGTCCCGACAGAACTACGAGCAGTACTTC. The chain is built from TRBV28 and TRBJ2-7; the D gene is possibly TRBD1 (5 bases). V dropped 5 bases and J dropped 3 bases, with 17 bases sitting between them. Germline assignment: CDR1 MDHEN and CDR2 SYDVKM. The CDR3 totals 15 residues.

This clonotype has only a few counts. The J gene is TRBJ2-7, the V gene TRBV20-1, with D perhaps assigned TRBD1 or TRBD2 (5 bases each). This CDR3 has 14 amino acids. Trimming removed 6 bases at V and 0 bases at J, with 15 bases between. CDR1 DFQATT and CDR2 SNEGSKA come from the germline V gene (reference sequence). The CDR3 nucleotides read TGCAGTGCCCCCCGGGACGGACCCTCCTACGAGCAGTACTTC. Translated: CSAPRDGPSYEQYF.